Following are 8 T cell receptor beta chains from one sample sequenced in a study of blood T cell repertoires in COVID-19. Only in-frame clones appear in the TCRdb table, and some are missing; sequencing was by immunoSEQ multiplex PCR. The table records nearly 300,000 clones, approximately 84% of them present only once. Sequencing was performed on peripheral blood. All receptors derive from a human donor with COVID-19, enrolled during active disease. The donor label of this sample is uncertain.

This chain connects TRBV30 to TRBJ1-4; D might be TRBD1 (5 bases). Germline CDR1 GTSNPN, CDR2 SVGIG (reference sequence). Deletions cut 0 bases from V and 7 bases from J, with 9 bases between. This CDR3 region has 13 residues. As DNA, the CDR3 is TGTGCCTGGAGTGTTGTTAGGGGTGAAAAACTGTTTTTT. This gives the protein CAWSVVRGEKLFF.

The genes are TRBV3-1 (or the pseudogene TRBV3-2) and TRBJ2-3, with D possibly being TRBD2 (6 bases). Trimming took off 1 base at V and 0 bases at J, with 11 bases between the two ends. Germline values: CDR1 LGHDT, CDR2 YNNKEL (reference sequence). The CDR3 spans 16 residues. The CDR3 DNA reads TGTGCCAGCAGCCAAGGGCTAGCGCACAGCACAGATACGCAGTATTTT. Amino acids: CASSQGLAHSTDTQYF.

V and J are TRBV28 and TRBJ2-7; TRBD1 matches at 7 bases. The CDR3 length is 16 residues. The germline V gene encodes CDR1 MDHEN and CDR2 SYDVKM. V shed 7 bases, J shed 1 base, and the junction held 13 bases outside the gene matches. CDR3 amino acids: CASTRTWDSRSYEQYF. DNA for the CDR3: TGTGCCAGCACCCGAACCTGGGACAGTAGATCCTACGAGCAGTACTTC.

The chain employs TRBV30 and TRBJ1-1; D is possibly TRBD1 (5 bases). V lost 1 base and J 3 bases, leaving 15 bases between the germline ends. There are 15 residues in the CDR3. Germline V gives CDR1 GTSNPN, CDR2 SVGIG (reference sequence). The CDR3 is CAWSGAGGLDTEAFF. The CDR3 DNA reads TGTGCCTGGAGTGGGGCCGGGGGTTTGGACACTGAAGCTTTCTTT.

The rearrangement uses TRBV28 and TRBJ2-1; unclear D gene. This CDR3 spans 14 amino acids. Germline V gene sequence: CDR1 MDHEN, CDR2 SYDVKM. Trimming cost V 2 bases and J 7 bases, with 12 bases left between them. The CDR3 bases are TGTGCCAGCAGTTTAAGCCCTGAATCGAATGAGCAGTTCTTC. It codes for CASSLSPESNEQFF.

This chain joins TRBV2 and TRBJ1-5; TRBD1 matches at 9 bases. The germline V gene has CDR1 SNHLY and CDR2 FYNNEI. The CDR3 contains 15 residues. J gave up 0 bases and V 6 bases, and 3 bases lay outside the gene matches. The CDR3 loop is CASSGDRVSNQPQHF. Written as DNA, the CDR3 is TGTGCCAGCAGCGGGGACAGGGTTAGCAATCAGCCCCAGCATTTT.

The rearrangement joins TRBV5-1 to TRBJ1-1; 7 bases map to TRBD1. V gave up 4 bases and J gave up 1 base; unmatched junction bases: 4. The CDR3 loop spans 14 amino acids. CDR1 and CDR2 from the germline V gene are SGHRS and YFSETQ. The CDR3: CASSRDSGNTEAFF. DNA of the CDR3: TGCGCCAGCAGCAGGGACAGTGGGAACACTGAAGCTTTCTTT. Using reference TRBV5-1 and TRBJ1-1 for the parts outside the CDR3, the full variable domain is KAGVTQTPRYLIKTRGQQVTLSCSPISGHRSVSWYQQTPGQGLQFLFEYFSETQRNKGNFPGRFSGRQFSNSRSEMNVSTLELGDSALYLCASSRDSGNTEAFFGQGTRLTVV.

The chain carries TRBV5-1 and TRBJ2-7, with 10 bases aligning to TRBD1. CDR3 length: 17 residues. Germline V gene lookup returns CDR1 SGHRS and CDR2 YFSETQ. Trimming cost V 1 base and J 6 bases; bases outside gene matches: 13. The CDR3 bases are TGCGCCAGCAGCTTGTTGGGCCTAACGACAGGGGGCCTCGAGCAGTACTTC. Amino acids: CASSLLGLTTGGLEQYF.